A selection of T cell receptor beta chains follows, all from one sample in a study of blood T cell repertoires in COVID-19. The method was immunoSEQ multiplex PCR; TCRdb's version includes in-frame clones alone and lacks a portion of them. The sample consists of 90,000 or so clones, about two thirds of them appearing once. The material sequenced was peripheral blood. These receptor sequences come from a woman aged 60-70 years in a cohort sampled during active or convalescent COVID-19. The conserved cysteine and the conserved F or W are not part of the CDR3 here. Fields, in order: CDR3 protein, J gene, V gene, CDR3 length.

CDR3 protein: ASSLEGLGSNEKLF
J gene: TRBJ1-4
V gene: TRBV5-1
CDR3 length: 14

CDR3 protein: SVEHSSGNTIY
J gene: TRBJ1-3
V gene: TRBV29-1
CDR3 length: 11

CDR3 protein: ASSWDSLYNEQF
J gene: TRBJ2-1
V gene: TRBV5-4
CDR3 length: 12

CDR3 protein: ASSVNYEQY
J gene: TRBJ2-7
V gene: TRBV2
CDR3 length: 9

CDR3 protein: ASSLGDRGMNTEAF
J gene: TRBJ1-1
V gene: TRBV7-9
CDR3 length: 14

CDR3 protein: SVGFTNYEQY
J gene: TRBJ2-7
V gene: TRBV29-1
CDR3 length: 10

CDR3 protein: ASSSQGAGDTEAF
J gene: TRBJ1-1
V gene: TRBV19
CDR3 length: 13

CDR3 protein: ASSPGTGWEKLF
J gene: TRBJ1-4
V gene: TRBV7-8
CDR3 length: 12

CDR3 protein: ASSQDRGETQY
J gene: TRBJ2-5
V gene: TRBV11-3
CDR3 length: 11

CDR3 protein: ASSATSGGYNEQF
J gene: TRBJ2-1
V gene: TRBV2
CDR3 length: 13

CDR3 protein: ASSMRTGTDTQY
J gene: TRBJ2-3
V gene: TRBV19
CDR3 length: 12